This is a list of T cell receptor beta chains from one sample in a study of blood T cell dynamics during melanoma immunotherapy. Sequencing was performed with immunoSEQ multiplex PCR; in TCRdb, only in-frame clones are kept and a portion is missing. The data show 25,000 to 30,000 clones, approximately 88% seen once. The specimen was blood, collected from a patient treated with checkpoint blockade. Every receptor here comes from a human donor with melanoma. The CDR3 runs from the conserved cysteine through the conserved F or W. D genes are given only for firm matches. A row's size may be missing; if present it is once, few, many or a size class.

TRBJ1-1 | TRBV15 | TRBD1 | - | TGTGCCACCAGCAGCCGGGACAGGGCGGGATATCAGAACACTGAAGCTTTCTTT | CATSSRDRAGYQNTEAFF
TRBJ2-1 | TRBV11-1 | TRBD1 | - | TGTGCCAGCAGCTTAGTACGATTCGGGACAGTACTCAATGAGCAGTTCTTC | CASSLVRFGTVLNEQFF
TRBJ2-1 | TRBV7-8 | TRBD2 | - | TGTGCCAGCAGCCCATCACAGAGGACGGGAGGTCACAATGAGCAGTTCTTC | CASSPSQRTGGHNEQFF
TRBJ1-5 | TRBV30 | - | - | TGTGCCTGGAGTGTTTTGGCCCTCCGCGATCAGCCCCAGCATTTT | CAWSVLALRDQPQHF
TRBJ2-7 | TRBV6-4 | TRBD1 | - | TGTGCCAGCAGTGGAACGGACAGGACCTACGAGCAGTACTTC | CASSGTDRTYEQYF
TRBJ2-3 | TRBV28 | - | once | TGTGCCAGCAGCCTATCGGGGGCTCGCACAGATACGCAGTATTTT | CASSLSGARTDTQYF
TRBJ1-2 | TRBV14 | - | - | TGTGCCAGCAGCCCCGGAAGGGCGGGGGGCTACACCTTC | CASSPGRAGGYTF
TRBJ1-3 | TRBV9 | - | few | TGTGCCAGCAGCCCCATCGAGGGAAGGGGAGGAAACACCATATATTTT | CASSPIEGRGGNTIYF
TRBJ2-7 | TRBV12-5 | TRBD1 | - | TGTGCTAGTGGCCACGACAGGGTTCAGTACTTC | CASGHDRVQYF
TRBJ1-5 | TRBV19 | - | - | TGTGCCAGTAAGGCAGGGAGCAATCAGCCCCAGCATTTT | CASKAGSNQPQHF
TRBJ1-2 | TRBV15 | - | - | TGTGCCACCAGCAGAGACAGGGTCGGCTATGGCTACACCTTC | CATSRDRVGYGYTF
TRBJ2-7 | TRBV28 | - | - | TGTGCCAGCAGTCTACCGCGGGGTGCCTACGAGCAGTACTTC | CASSLPRGAYEQYF
TRBJ1-4 | TRBV19 | TRBD1 | - | TGTGCCGGAGGACAGGGAGAAAAACTGTTTTTT | CAGGQGEKLFF
TRBJ1-5 | TRBV11-2 | TRBD1 | - | TGTGCCAGCAGCCCAACCCAGGGGGCAGGCAGGAATCAGCCCCAGCATTTT | CASSPTQGAGRNQPQHF
TRBJ2-1 | TRBV6-5 | - | - | TGTGCCAGCAGTTACGACCGGGTCTCCTACAATGAGCAGTTCTTC | CASSYDRVSYNEQFF
TRBJ2-7 | TRBV27 | TRBD1 | - | TGTGCCAGCAGTCCAACAGGGGTGGAGGACGAGCAGTACTTC | CASSPTGVEDEQYF
TRBJ2-1 | TRBV19 | TRBD2 | - | TGTGCCAGTAGTCTAGCCCCTCTAGCGGGACAGACCAATGAGCAGTTCTTC | CASSLAPLAGQTNEQFF
TRBJ1-2 | TRBV7-6 | - | - | TGTGCCAGCAGCTTAGTAGCGCCGGGACGCGGGGGATCGGGCTACACCTTC | CASSLVAPGRGGSGYTF
TRBJ2-5 | TRBV28 | - | once | TGTGCCAGCAGTTTCCTGGGGGAGGATAAAGAGACCCAGTACTTC | CASSFLGEDKETQYF
TRBJ2-1 | TRBV7-2 | - | few | TGTGCCAGCAGCTCCGCCGGGACGGACGTCAATGAGCAGTTCTTC | CASSSAGTDVNEQFF
TRBJ1-4 | TRBV27 | TRBD1 | - | TGTGCCAGCAGTTTCCAGGGACAGCCTAATGAAAAACTGTTTTTT | CASSFQGQPNEKLFF
TRBJ1-4 | TRBV11-1 | TRBD1 | - | TGTGCCAGCAGCCCCGGCCAGGGGGACGAAAAACTGTTTTTT | CASSPGQGDEKLFF
TRBJ1-3 | TRBV6-1 | - | - | TGTGCCAGCAGTCTAGGGACATCTGGAAACACCATATATTTT | CASSLGTSGNTIYF
TRBJ1-2 | TRBV16 | TRBD1 | - | TGTGCCAGCAGCCAATCAACAGGGGGGGAAGGCTACACCTTC | CASSQSTGGEGYTF
TRBJ2-2 | TRBV6-6 | - | - | TGTGCCAGCAGTTCTCGAGGGCCTCGCACCGGGGAGCTGTTTTTT | CASSSRGPRTGELFF
TRBJ2-7 | TRBV2 | - | - | TGTGCCAGCAGTGAATTCCTCTACGAGCAGTACTTC | CASSEFLYEQYF
TRBJ2-1 | TRBV4-1 | TRBD1 | - | TGCGCCAGCAGCCAAGATGTAGGGGGCGAGTTCTTC | CASSQDVGGEFF
TRBJ1-2 | TRBV30 | - | - | TGTGCCTGGAGTGCCGGCCGGGGGCCGACCTATGGCTACACCTTC | CAWSAGRGPTYGYTF
TRBJ2-4 | TRBV2 | - | - | TGTGCCAGCAAGGGGGGTATCGTGGCCAAAAACATTCAGTACTTC | CASKGGIVAKNIQYF
TRBJ1-3 | TRBV6-1 | - | once | TGTGCCAGCAGTGATCCCCTGGGAGGCTCTGGAAACACCATATATTTT | CASSDPLGGSGNTIYF
TRBJ2-7 | TRBV28 | - | - | TGTGCCAGCTCCCGCGGGGGCCGAACGGACGAGCAGTACTTC | CASSRGGRTDEQYF
TRBJ2-7 | TRBV2 | - | - | TGTGCCAGCAAACCCCCCAGGGCGAGGGAGCAGTACTTC | CASKPPRAREQYF
TRBJ2-5 | TRBV28 | - | - | TGTGCCAGCAGTTTTTTAGCCTCCTGGTACCAAGAGACCCAGTACTTC | CASSFLASWYQETQYF
TRBJ1-1 | TRBV11-2 | - | - | TGTGCCAGCAGCTTAGACCCCCCGGGTACGCGGGGGACTGAAGCTTTCTTT | CASSLDPPGTRGTEAFF
TRBJ1-1 | TRBV14 | - | - | TGTGCCAGCAGCCCCCACGAGGGGCTGGGCACTGAAGCTTTCTTT | CASSPHEGLGTEAFF
TRBJ1-2 | TRBV30 | TRBD1 | - | TGTGCCTGGAGCCGGGACAGGGGTGGGTATGGCTACACCTTC | CAWSRDRGGYGYTF